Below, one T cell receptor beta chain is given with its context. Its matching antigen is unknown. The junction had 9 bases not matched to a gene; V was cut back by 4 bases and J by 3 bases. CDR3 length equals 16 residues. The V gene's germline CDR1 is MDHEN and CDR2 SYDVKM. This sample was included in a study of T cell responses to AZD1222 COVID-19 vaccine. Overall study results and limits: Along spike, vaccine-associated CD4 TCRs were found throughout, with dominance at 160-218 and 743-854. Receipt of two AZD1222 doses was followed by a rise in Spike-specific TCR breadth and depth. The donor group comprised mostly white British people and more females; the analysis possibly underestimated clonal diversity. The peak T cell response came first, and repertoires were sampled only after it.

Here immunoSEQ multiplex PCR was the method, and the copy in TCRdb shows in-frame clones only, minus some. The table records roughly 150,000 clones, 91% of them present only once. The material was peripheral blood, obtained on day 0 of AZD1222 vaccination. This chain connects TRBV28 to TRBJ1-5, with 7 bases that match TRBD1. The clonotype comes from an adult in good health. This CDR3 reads CASSYTGVHINQPQHF. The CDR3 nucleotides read TGTGCCAGCAGTTATACAGGGGTCCACATCAATCAGCCCCAGCATTTT. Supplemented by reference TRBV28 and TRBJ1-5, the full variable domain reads DVKVTQSSRYLVKRTGEKVFLECVQDMDHENMFWYRQDPGLGLRLIYFSYDVKMKEKGDIPEGYSVSREKKERFSLILESASTNQTSMYLCASSYTGVHINQPQHFGDGTRLSIL.